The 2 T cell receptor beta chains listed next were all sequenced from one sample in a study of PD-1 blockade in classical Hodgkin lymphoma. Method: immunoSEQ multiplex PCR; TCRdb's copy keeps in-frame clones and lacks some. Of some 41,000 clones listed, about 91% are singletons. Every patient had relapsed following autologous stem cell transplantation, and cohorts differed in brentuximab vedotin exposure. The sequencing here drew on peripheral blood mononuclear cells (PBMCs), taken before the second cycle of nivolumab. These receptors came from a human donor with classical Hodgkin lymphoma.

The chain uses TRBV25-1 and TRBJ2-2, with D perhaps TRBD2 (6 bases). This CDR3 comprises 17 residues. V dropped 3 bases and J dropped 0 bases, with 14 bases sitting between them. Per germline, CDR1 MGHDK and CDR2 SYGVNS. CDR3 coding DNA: TGTGCCAGCAGTGACGGCAGGACTACCGCGAACACCGGGGAGCTGTTTTTT. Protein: CASSDGRTTANTGELFF. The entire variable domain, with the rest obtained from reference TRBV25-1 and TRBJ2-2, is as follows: EADIYQTPRYLVIGTGKKITLECSQTMGHDKMYWYQQDPGMELHLIHYSYGVNSTEKGDLSSESTVSRIRTEHFPLTLESARPSHTSQYLCASSDGRTTANTGELFFGEGSRLTVL.

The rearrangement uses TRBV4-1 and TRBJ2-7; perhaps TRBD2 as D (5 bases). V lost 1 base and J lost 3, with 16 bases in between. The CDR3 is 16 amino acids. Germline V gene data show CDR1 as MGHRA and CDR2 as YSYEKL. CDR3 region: CASSQASGGLGYEQYF. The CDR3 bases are TGCGCCAGCAGCCAAGCTTCCGGAGGACTGGGCTACGAGCAGTACTTC.